One T cell receptor (beta chain) is described in this entry. Its antigen is unknown. This sample was taken from a study of cytomegalovirus exposure and HLA in healthy donors. Notes on the study in general: The only immune exposure information that was available was CMV serostatus.

PCR was performed using 60 Vbeta and 13 Jbeta primers. Sequenced by immunoSEQ multiplex PCR; TCRdb stores in-frame clones only, minus some. The sample has roughly 240,000 clones, roughly 81% seen once. The CDR3 length is 16 residues. Germline V gene data show CDR1 as SGHDT and CDR2 as YYEEEE. Trimming cost V 2 bases and J 2 bases, with 16 bases left between them. This receptor was obtained from a girl between 2 and 10 years old in good health and CMV-seronegative. This sequence joins TRBV5-6 and TRBJ1-1; D possibly corresponds to TRBD1 (5 bases). The sample comprised PBMCs. The DNA for the CDR3 is TGTGCCAGCAGCTTCAATTCAGGGCGGATAAACACTGAAGCTTTCTTT. Translated, it gives CASSFNSGRINTEAFF.